One T cell receptor beta chain is described in this entry. Its antigen is unknown. The sample belongs to a study of regulatory T cells in long-lasting Graves disease. Turning to the study itself: Persistent Graves' disease meant over 5 years of antithyroid drugs with positive TSH receptor antibodies.

CDR3-region Arm-PCR and iRepertoire HTBI primers produced the TCR beta libraries. Per the authors' pipeline: Samples revealed approximately 67 TRBV and approximately 15 TRBJ segments. MiXCR was run by TCRdb on the multiplex PCR reads, yielding one entry per CDR3 protein. None of the V and J calls come from the authors' own analysis; TCRdb made them. The sample has hundreds of thousands of distinct CDR3 sequences, around 21% seen once. Time point reported: persistent/refractory GD, antithyroid drugs over 5 years with positive TRAb. The TCR library used RNA extracted from PBMCs. CDR3 length: 15 amino acids. Trimming removed 2 bases from V and 5 bases from J; junction bases left unmatched: 11. Germline V gene sequence: CDR1 GTSNPN, CDR2 SVGIG (reference sequence). General study results and limits: More public clonotypes were shared by persistent patients (2,741) than by new patients (about 1,000). Persistent cases favored TRBV28, TRBJ1-2 and TRBJ2-5.

Specimen: peripheral blood mononuclear cells (PBMCs), collected when the disease was refractory, from a patient treated with antithyroid drugs. The receptor comes from a female donor with Graves disease. The rearrangement links TRBV30 to TRBJ2-7, with 8 bases fitting TRBD1. In nucleotides, the CDR3 is TGTGCCTGGAGTTACCCAGGGGGCCTTGTAAACGAGCAGTACTTC. Its protein product is CAWSYPGGLVNEQYF.